The 18 T cell receptor beta chains reported below all come from one sample, sequenced in a study of CD8 T cells in Susac syndrome. Random hexamers primed reverse transcription of about 0.5 to 1 ug RNA. TCRdb passed the immunoSEQ multiplex PCR reads through MiXCR, listing each CDR3 protein once. The sample has roughly 300,000 distinct CDR3 sequences; 70% to 90% are singletons. The specimen was CD8+ T cells from PBMCs. The receptor source for this set is a human donor with multiple sclerosis.

The J gene is TRBJ2-2, the V gene TRBV9, with 11 positions matching TRBD2. The germline V gene encodes CDR1 SGDLS and CDR2 YYNGEE. The CDR3 covers 20 residues. Germline trimming cut 4 bases from V and 5 bases from J; bases unmatched to any gene: 19. The CDR3 DNA follows: TGTGCCAGCAGCCCCACCCGAGGGGCTAGCGGGAGGTCGGGAACCGGGGAGCTGTTTTTT. Residues: CASSPTRGASGRSGTGELFF.

The chain has TRBV5-6 and TRBJ2-1; the D gene could be TRBD1 or TRBD2 (5 bases each). There are 15 residues in the CDR3. The V gene lost 3 bases and the J gene lost 0 bases, with 10 bases spanning the gap. Looked up from germline, CDR1 is SGHDT and CDR2 is YYEEEE. This chain's CDR3 is CASSSGTASYNEQFF. CDR3 sequence (DNA): TGTGCCAGCAGCTCTGGGACGGCCTCCTACAATGAGCAGTTCTTC.

The J gene is TRBJ1-1, the V gene TRBV6-5, with TRBD1 as a possible D gene (5 bases). Germline V gives CDR1 MNHEY, CDR2 SVGAGI. Trimming stripped 10 bases from V and 5 bases from J, with 17 bases between. This CDR3 is built from 13 residues. The CDR3 DNA is TGTGCCACCTTCTCGACAGTAACAACTGAAGCTTTCTTT. Translating it yields CATFSTVTTEAFF.

The chain employs TRBV28 and TRBJ2-1; 13 bases map to TRBD2. Germline lookup yields CDR1 MDHEN and CDR2 SYDVKM. The CDR3 has 16 amino acids. Trimming took 6 bases from V and 4 from J; bases not matched to a gene: 6. CDR3 nucleotides: TGTGCCAGCAGCTTGGTGACTAGCGGGAGGTACAATGAGCAGTTCTTC. Translated, it gives CASSLVTSGRYNEQFF.

This chain connects TRBV12-3 or TRBV12-4 to TRBJ2-1; possibly TRBD1 for D (6 bases). V dropped 3 bases and J dropped 5 bases, with 11 bases sitting between them. The length of the CDR3 is 14 residues. The CDR3: CASSFGDTNNEQFF. The CDR3, as DNA: TGTGCCAGCAGTTTTGGGGACACTAACAATGAGCAGTTCTTC.

J is TRBJ2-1 and V is TRBV9, with 7 positions matching TRBD1. V shed 1 base and J 3 bases; nucleotides not matched to a gene: 7. The germline CDR1 and CDR2 sequences are SGDLS and YYNGEE. There are 16 residues in the CDR3. The CDR3 DNA is TGTGCCAGCAGCGTACCCGCAGGGGGAAACTACAATGAGCAGTTCTTC. It codes for CASSVPAGGNYNEQFF.

This clonotype was observed a single time. This chain uses TRBV9 with TRBJ2-2; TRBD2 matches 8 bases. The CDR3 consists of 17 residues. Trimming removed 3 bases from V and 4 bases from J; junction bases left unmatched: 11. CDR1 is SGDLS and CDR2 is YYNGEE in the germline V gene. CDR3 sequence reads: CASSAGGHRVPTGELFF. CDR3 nucleotides: TGTGCCAGCAGCGCGGGGGGGCACAGGGTCCCCACCGGGGAGCTGTTTTTT.

The rearrangement links TRBV6-5 to TRBJ2-1; tentative D call: TRBD2 (5 bases). This CDR3 comprises 14 residues. Germline CDR1 MNHEY, CDR2 SVGAGI. Trimming pared 0 bases from V and 9 bases from J, leaving 12 bases between. For the CDR3, the DNA is TGTGCCAGCAGTTACTCCCCACTAGACACTGAGCAGTTCTTC. Amino acids: CASSYSPLDTEQFF.

This chain joins TRBV19 and TRBJ2-7; maybe TRBD2 (6 bases). The CDR3 length is 11 residues. Germline lookup yields CDR1 LNHDA and CDR2 SQIVND (reference sequence). Trimming removed 9 bases from V and 5 bases from J, with 11 bases in between. DNA of the CDR3: TGTGCCAGCAATCGGGAGAACGAGCAGTACTTC. The encoded protein is CASNRENEQYF.

This chain uses TRBV2 with TRBJ1-1; D may be TRBD1 (5 bases). The germline V gene encodes CDR1 SNHLY and CDR2 FYNNEI. This CDR3 region has 12 residues. V lost 7 bases, J lost 1 base, and 7 bases lay in between. CDR3 residues: CASIGENTEAFF. CDR3 DNA sequence: TGTGCCAGCATAGGGGAGAACACTGAAGCTTTCTTT.

The chain joins TRBV9 to TRBJ1-1; 9 nucleotides agree with TRBD1. CDR1 is SGDLS and CDR2 is YYNGEE in the germline V gene. V gave up 3 bases and J gave up 4 bases; unmatched junction bases: 7. CDR3 length equals 15 residues. The CDR3 coding sequence is TGTGCCAGCAGCGCCGGGGGACAGGGAACCACTGAAGCTTTCTTT. Its translation: CASSAGGQGTTEAFF. The full variable domain, in which reference TRBV9 and TRBJ1-1 provide the parts outside the CDR3, is DSGVTQTPKHLITATGQRVTLRCSPRSGDLSVYWYQQSLDQGLQFLIQYYNGEERAKGNILERFSAQQFPDLHSELNLSSLELGDSALYFCASSAGGQGTTEAFFGQGTRLTVV.

The chain uses TRBV7-8 and TRBJ1-1; D is perhaps TRBD1 (5 bases). The CDR3 has 15 residues. Trimming shortened V by 1 base and J by 2 bases, and 11 bases separated the two germline ends. Germline V gene sequence: CDR1 SGHVS, CDR2 FQNEAQ. The CDR3 DNA follows: TGTGCCAGCAGCTTAGAGGGGAACCTAAACACTGAAGCTTTCTTT. Its translation: CASSLEGNLNTEAFF.

The chain links TRBV27 to TRBJ2-3; possible D gene TRBD2, 5 bases. The germline CDR1 and CDR2 sequences are MNHEY and SMNVEV (reference sequence). CDR3 length equals 15 residues. The germline V and J ends were trimmed by 5 bases and 2 bases, with 14 bases remaining between them. This chain's CDR3 is CASSGGWTFTDTQYF. The CDR3 DNA is TGTGCCAGCAGTGGCGGCTGGACTTTCACAGATACGCAGTATTTT.

In this sample, this clonotype turned up once. The V and J genes are TRBV13 and TRBJ1-1; tentatively, D is TRBD1 (5 bases). The germline V gene encodes CDR1 PRHDT and CDR2 FYEKMQ (reference sequence). V was shortened by 3 bases and J by 7 bases, with 12 bases between the two germline ends. The CDR3 is made up of 13 amino acids. The chain's CDR3 is CASSFRTIGEAFF. In nucleotides, the CDR3 is TGTGCCAGCAGCTTCCGGACAATCGGTGAAGCTTTCTTT.

The chain recombines TRBV27 with TRBJ2-1; tentative D call: TRBD1 (6 bases). This CDR3 has 14 amino acids. Germline V gives CDR1 MNHEY, CDR2 SMNVEV (reference sequence). The V gene lost 5 bases and the J gene lost 9 bases, with 17 bases spanning the gap. This CDR3 reads CASSTTGSLGEQFF. CDR3 DNA sequence: TGTGCCAGCAGTACTACAGGGAGCCTGGGTGAGCAGTTCTTC.

This clonotype was found a few times. This sequence joins TRBV4-1 and TRBJ2-7, with D tentatively TRBD1 or TRBD2 (5 bases each). V was clipped by 1 base and J by 7 bases, with 20 bases between them. CDR3 length equals 16 residues. Per the germline V gene, CDR1 is MGHRA and CDR2 is YSYEKL. CDR3 amino acids: CASSQGDGPTQGEQYF. For the CDR3, the DNA is TGCGCCAGCAGCCAAGGGGACGGGCCCACCCAAGGAGAGCAGTACTTC.

This clonotype was seen more than once but under ten times. The gene calls are TRBV4-1 and TRBJ1-4, with 7 positions matching TRBD1. Looked up from germline, CDR1 is MGHRA and CDR2 is YSYEKL. The CDR3 has 16 residues. After removal of 4 bases from V and 0 bases from J, the junction contained 5 bases not matched to a gene. Here the CDR3 reads CASSLGTAATNEKLFF. DNA of the CDR3: TGCGCCAGCAGCCTCGGGACAGCTGCAACTAATGAAAAACTGTTTTTT.

The chain joins TRBV9 to TRBJ2-2, with TRBD2 matching over 10 bases. Per the germline V gene, CDR1 is SGDLS and CDR2 is YYNGEE. The CDR3 totals 16 residues. V was clipped by 6 bases and J by 4 bases; unmatched bases: 9. The CDR3 DNA follows: TGTGCCAGCACCCCTAGCGGGAGAATCGGCACCGGGGAGCTGTTTTTT. Its translation is CASTPSGRIGTGELFF. Combining the CDR3 with reference TRBV9 and TRBJ2-2 gives the whole variable domain DSGVTQTPKHLITATGQRVTLRCSPRSGDLSVYWYQQSLDQGLQFLIQYYNGEERAKGNILERFSAQQFPDLHSELNLSSLELGDSALYFCASTPSGRIGTGELFFGEGSRLTVL.